This T cell receptor (beta chain) was found in a study of cytomegalovirus exposure and HLA in healthy donors. In the case of this clone: Its specificity is unknown.

The ends were cut back, 7 bases at V and 1 base at J, with 16 bases in the middle. This CDR3 spans 15 amino acids. Looked up from germline, CDR1 is SGHAT and CDR2 is FQNNGV. The PCR had 60 Vbeta and 13 Jbeta primers. The table came from immunoSEQ multiplex PCR; TCRdb's copy has only in-frame clones and leaves some out. In the table there are under 110,000 clones, 75% of which are singletons. Study results and limitations: Presence/absence analyses rested on an assumption that sequencing depth was roughly uniform across donors. A later analysis by the authors found several of the most significant clusters apparently linked to common viral pathogens.

The sequence was obtained from a man between 50 and 59 years old in good health and CMV-seronegative. Sequencing used PBMCs. The chain is built from TRBV11-2 and TRBJ1-1; maybe TRBD1 (6 bases). The CDR3 is CASIPFRGRNTEAFF. In DNA form, the CDR3 reads TGTGCCAGCATCCCGTTCAGGGGCAGGAACACTGAAGCTTTCTTT.